A selection of T cell receptor beta chains follows, all from one sample in a study of shared clonotypes between healthy human individuals. This table comes from immunoSEQ multiplex PCR, and its TCRdb copy is limited to in-frame clones, with some not included. The table lists 2.3 million or so clones, 93% of them singletons. Sequenced input: naive CD4+ T cells from PBMCs. The receptors originated from a man younger than 35 in good health. Some clones in this sample may be carry-over from other donors' samples. The CDR3 runs from the conserved cysteine through the conserved F or W. D genes are given only for firm matches. The listing skips clone size in some rows; elsewhere it reads once, few, many or a size class.

d_gene	v_gene	j_gene	abundance	CDR3nt	CDR3aa
-	TRBV2	TRBJ1-2	-	TGTGCCAGCATCCCCCAAAGCTATGGCTACACCTTC	CASIPQSYGYTF
-	TRBV28	TRBJ2-6	-	TGTGCCAGCAGTTCTGCGGGTTCTGGGGCCAACGTCCTGACTTTC	CASSSAGSGANVLTF
TRBD2	TRBV6-5	TRBJ2-1	-	TGTGCCAGCAGTCGACTAGCGGCCTCCTACAATGAGCAGTTCTTC	CASSRLAASYNEQFF
-	TRBV11-2	TRBJ2-3	-	TGTGCCAGCAATAGGGCCGCCTTCACAGATACGCAGTATTTT	CASNRAAFTDTQYF
-	TRBV10-3	TRBJ2-7	-	TGTGCCATCAGCCCCCGGGGAGACGAGCAGTACTTC	CAISPRGDEQYF
-	TRBV5-4	TRBJ1-1	-	TGTGCCAGCAGCTTAGAGGGGCTGGGCACTGAAGCTTTCTTT	CASSLEGLGTEAFF
TRBD2	TRBV9	TRBJ2-2	once	TGTGCCAGCAGCGTCACCGGGACTAGCTTCGGGGAGCTGTTTTTT	CASSVTGTSFGELFF
-	TRBV19	TRBJ1-5	few	TGTGCCAGTAGTATTCAGGTCCGCTATAGCAATCAGCCCCAGCATTTT	CASSIQVRYSNQPQHF
TRBD1	TRBV6-6	TRBJ2-2	-	TGTGCCAGCTGGTGGACAGGGGATAACACCGGGGAGCTGTTTTTT	CASWWTGDNTGELFF
-	TRBV7-6	TRBJ1-5	-	TGTGCCAGCAGCTTAGATCGCAATCAGCCCCAGCATTTT	CASSLDRNQPQHF
TRBD2	TRBV11-2	TRBJ2-6	-	TGTGCCAGCAGCACCGCGGGGGTCTCTGGGGCCAACGTCCTGACTTTC	CASSTAGVSGANVLTF
TRBD2	TRBV5-1	TRBJ2-7	-	TGCGCCAGCAGCTCTGGGACTAGCGGGAGGGCCCACGAGCAGTACTTC	CASSSGTSGRAHEQYF
TRBD2	TRBV4-2	TRBJ2-3	-	TGTGCCAGCAGCCAGGGACTAGCGGGATTGGATACGCAGTATTTT	CASSQGLAGLDTQYF
TRBD1	TRBV28	TRBJ2-3	-	TGTGCCAGCAGTCATAGGGACAGAGATACGCAGTATTTT	CASSHRDRDTQYF
-	TRBV7-2	TRBJ2-3	-	TGTGCCAGCAGCTTAGGAACCCCATCGGATACGCAGTATTTT	CASSLGTPSDTQYF
-	TRBV2	TRBJ1-2	-	TGTGCCAGCAGTGAGGGAGGGGGTTTGCACTATGGCTACACCTTC	CASSEGGGLHYGYTF
-	TRBV18	TRBJ1-4	-	TGTGCCAGCTCACCCCCCTCGGATACAACTAATGAAAAACTGTTTTTT	CASSPPSDTTNEKLFF
-	TRBV6-1	TRBJ2-7	-	TGTGCCAGCGCTGCGGGGCCGCTTGCCTACGAGCAGTACTTC	CASAAGPLAYEQYF
TRBD2	TRBV4-1	TRBJ2-1	-	TGCGCCAGCAGCCAGGGACTAGCGGGGTACAATGAGCAGTTCTTC	CASSQGLAGYNEQFF
TRBD1	TRBV7-3	TRBJ1-5	-	TGTGCCAGCAGCTTGACAGGGGGAGGGCAGCCCCAGCATTTT	CASSLTGGGQPQHF
-	TRBV28	TRBJ2-3	-	TGTGCCAGCAGTTTTGTGGGGGCCGTTGCATATACGCAGTATTTT	CASSFVGAVAYTQYF
TRBD2	TRBV5-6	TRBJ2-1	-	TGTGCCAGCTCTCCGGGACTACCCGAGCAGTTCTTC	CASSPGLPEQFF
TRBD2	TRBV5-6	TRBJ2-2	-	TGTGCCAGCAGCTATCCGACTAGCTCCACCGGGGAGCTGTTTTTT	CASSYPTSSTGELFF
-	TRBV19	TRBJ1-5	-	TGTGCCAGTAGTCCCCAGAGAGATCAGCCCCAGCATTTT	CASSPQRDQPQHF
-	TRBV6-5	TRBJ1-5	few	TGTGCCAGCAGTATTCGGGAGAATCAGCCCCAGCATTTT	CASSIRENQPQHF
-	TRBV5-8	TRBJ2-7	-	TGTGCCAGCAGCTCTCGCCTCTACGAGCAGTACTTC	CASSSRLYEQYF
TRBD1	TRBV4-1	TRBJ1-5	-	TGCGCCAGCAGCCAAGATGGAGGGTGGGGGACAGGGGATCAGCCCCAGCATTTT	CASSQDGGWGTGDQPQHF
TRBD2	TRBV7-9	TRBJ2-1	-	TGTGCCAGCAGCTTGGCTAGCGGGAGTCGTAATGAGCAGTTCTTC	CASSLASGSRNEQFF
-	TRBV7-9	TRBJ2-7	-	TGTGCCAGCAGCTTAGCAGCCTTCGGGAGCGAGCAGTACTTC	CASSLAAFGSEQYF
-	TRBV1	TRBJ2-3	-	TGCACCAGCAGCCAAGAACGGAACAGCGGGAGCACAGATACGCAGTATTTT	CTSSQERNSGSTDTQYF
-	TRBV10-1	TRBJ2-2	-	TGCGCCAGCGACGGAGAGGGGCTAGAGATTACCGGGGAGCTGTTTTTT	CASDGEGLEITGELFF
-	TRBV5-1	TRBJ2-2	-	TGCGCCAGCAGCTTAGGATCCAGGGCGAACACCGGGGAGCTGTTTTTT	CASSLGSRANTGELFF
-	TRBV5-4	TRBJ2-1	-	TGTGCCAGCAGCCCCGGCAATGAGCAGTTCTTC	CASSPGNEQFF
-	TRBV29-1	TRBJ2-5	-	TGCAGCGTGGCCAGCAAAGAGACCCAGTACTTC	CSVASKETQYF
-	TRBV2	TRBJ1-1	-	TGTGCCAGCAGTGAATATATGAACACTGAAGCTTTCTTT	CASSEYMNTEAFF
TRBD1	TRBV18	TRBJ1-5	-	TGTGCCAGCTCTCCGGGACAGGTTCATCAGCCCCAGCATTTT	CASSPGQVHQPQHF
-	TRBV2	TRBJ2-3	-	TGTGCCAGCAGCCGGCAGCGGGTGGGCACAGATACGCAGTATTTT	CASSRQRVGTDTQYF
TRBD1	TRBV30	TRBJ1-5	-	TGTGCCTGGAATCTGGACAGGGGCCAGTCCCAGCATTTT	CAWNLDRGQSQHF
-	TRBV29-1	TRBJ1-2	once	TGCAGCGTTGTTCAGGGTATAGGCTACACCTTC	CSVVQGIGYTF
-	TRBV22-1	TRBJ1-1	-	TGTCCTGGGAGCGAATTGCCGGGACAGGGTAGGGTTTCTGAAGCTTTCTTT	CPGSELPGQGRVSEAFF
-	TRBV18	TRBJ2-5	-	TGTGCCAGCTCACCCACTGGGCAAGAGACCCAGTACTTC	CASSPTGQETQYF
-	TRBV5-4	TRBJ2-1	-	TGTGCCAGCAGCTTGGCCCGGACAGCTCACAATGAGCAGTTCTTC	CASSLARTAHNEQFF
-	TRBV28	TRBJ1-2	-	TGTGCCAGCAAATTACAGGGAAGTGGCTACACCTTC	CASKLQGSGYTF
TRBD1	TRBV11-2	TRBJ2-5	-	TGTGCCAGCAGAAAACCGGGACAGGGCAAAGAGACCCAGTACTTC	CASRKPGQGKETQYF
-	TRBV7-3	TRBJ2-5	once	TGTGCCAGCAGCGACGGAGGTTCGGAGACCCAGTACTTC	CASSDGGSETQYF
-	TRBV7-6	TRBJ1-2	-	TGTGCCAGCAGCTTAGCGGCGGAACCTAACTATGGCTACACCTTC	CASSLAAEPNYGYTF
-	TRBV10-3	TRBJ1-1	-	TGTGCCATCAGGTCTACAGGGAAATCATCCACTGAAGCTTTCTTT	CAIRSTGKSSTEAFF
TRBD1	TRBV23-1	TRBJ1-1	-	TGCGCCAGCAGTCAACAGGGACAGGGCTCCCCGATGAACACTGAAGCTTTCTTT	CASSQQGQGSPMNTEAFF
TRBD1	TRBV5-1	TRBJ1-2	-	TGCGCCAGCAGCAAAGGGGGACAGGGGCAGGGTGGCTACACCTTC	CASSKGGQGQGGYTF
-	TRBV2	TRBJ1-5	-	TGTGCCAGCAGTGAAGGCAGACTCAGCAATCAGCCCCAGCATTTT	CASSEGRLSNQPQHF
TRBD1	TRBV6-5	TRBJ2-7	-	TGTGCCAGCAGTTACTCTTCCGGGACAGGGAAGTACGAGCAGTACTTC	CASSYSSGTGKYEQYF
-	TRBV5-4	TRBJ1-2	-	TGTGCCAGCAGCCCCAGCTTATTTCAGGGTATCTATGGCTACACCTTC	CASSPSLFQGIYGYTF
-	TRBV9	TRBJ1-1	-	TGTGCCAGCAGCCCCATATCGGCGGGTAGCACTGAAGCTTTCTTT	CASSPISAGSTEAFF
TRBD2	TRBV4-3	TRBJ2-2	-	TGCGCCAGCACCGGGAGGGCCGGGACCGGGGAGCTGTTTTTT	CASTGRAGTGELFF
TRBD2	TRBV9	TRBJ2-1	-	TGTGCCAGCAGCGTATCCACGGGGGGGACTAGCGCGTACAATGAGCAGTTCTTC	CASSVSTGGTSAYNEQFF